The source of this T cell receptor (beta chain) is a study of blood T cell repertoires in COVID-19. The Seattle site enrolled patients during active infection and followed them longitudinally. Assay used: immunoSEQ multiplex PCR; TCRdb lists only in-frame clones, some missing. The sample includes nearly 350,000 clones, 75% to 90% of them seen just once. The CDR3 runs to 15 residues. Germline trimming cut 5 bases from V and 1 base from J; bases unmatched to any gene: 5. Germline CDR1 SGHVS, CDR2 FQNEAQ. The gene calls are TRBV7-8 and TRBJ2-3; TRBD1 matches at 8 bases. Sequenced material: peripheral blood. The receptor's source is a woman aged 45-65 years with COVID-19, enrolled during active disease. The CDR3 region is CASSAQGAGTDTQYF. The CDR3 bases are TGTGCCAGCAGCGCTCAGGGGGCCGGCACAGATACGCAGTATTTT.